Listed here is a single T cell receptor (beta chain). Combining a sample-barcoded 5' primer with a J-beta primer mix, a second PCR ran for about 7 to 11 cycles. TCRdb re-called the 5' RACE reads with MiXCR, one entry per CDR3 protein. The sample has roughly 1.9 million distinct CDR3 sequences; about 39% are singletons. This sample is drawn from a study of blood T cells in healthy people across ages. The CDR3 is 12 residues long. The trim removed 1 base at V and 3 bases at J, leaving 0 bases unmatched. Germline CDR1 reads DFQATT; CDR2 reads SNEGSKA (reference sequence). The receptor was isolated from a human donor in good health. The sequenced material came from blood. V is TRBV20-1 and J is TRBJ2-7, with 7 bases fitting TRBD1. The CDR3 DNA reads TGCAGTGCTAGAGCAGGGGGCTACGAGCAGTACTTC. Translation: CSARAGGYEQYF.